These T cell receptor beta chains were read from a single sample in a study of graft-versus-host responses after intestinal transplantation. The protocol was immunoSEQ multiplex PCR, while the TCRdb copy is restricted to in-frame clones and leaves out a portion. Among tens of thousands of clones, approximately 94% were seen once, and the ten largest hold approximately 0.19%. These receptors lack a known antigen. Source: unstimulated CD4+ T cells sorted from spleen or lymph node cells, taken before transplant. These receptors were collected from a human donor who was the organ donor for an intestinal transplant. CDR3s include the opening cysteine and the closing phenylalanine or tryptophan. The D gene is left open where the match is weak. Some rows have no size entry. The others give once, few or many, or a class for an expanded clone.

v_gene	abundance	j_gene	d_gene	CDR3nt	CDR3aa
TRBV5-4	.	TRBJ2-7	.	TGTGCCAGCGGATCCTGGGCTACCGTATCCTACGAGCAGTACTTC	CASGSWATVSYEQYF
TRBV6-5	.	TRBJ2-5	.	TGTGCCAGCAGTTACAGGGGAGAGACCCAGTACTTC	CASSYRGETQYF
TRBV7-3	.	TRBJ2-1	.	TGTGCCAGCAGCTTAAGGTCAGGGGATAATGAGCAGTTCTTC	CASSLRSGDNEQFF
TRBV4-3	.	TRBJ2-1	TRBD1	TGCGCCAGCAGTGGAAACAGGGGATCCTACAATGAGCAGTTCTTC	CASSGNRGSYNEQFF
TRBV7-3	.	TRBJ2-3	TRBD2	TGTGCCAGCAGCTTAGGGACTAGCGGAGATACGCAGTATTTT	CASSLGTSGDTQYF
TRBV18	.	TRBJ2-4	TRBD1	TGTGCCAGCTCACCACTCGGGACAGGGCTTGCCAAAAACATTCAGTACTTC	CASSPLGTGLAKNIQYF
TRBV6-6	.	TRBJ1-1	.	TGTGCCAGCAGTTACGGGCGGATGAACACTGAAGCTTTCTTT	CASSYGRMNTEAFF
TRBV28	.	TRBJ1-2	TRBD1	TGTGCCAGCAGTTTATCAGGGGGGTATGGCTACACCTTC	CASSLSGGYGYTF
TRBV9	.	TRBJ2-7	.	TGTGCCAGCAGCGTAGTGGCCGAGCCCTACGAGCAGTACTTC	CASSVVAEPYEQYF
TRBV7-3	.	TRBJ1-1	TRBD1	TGTGCCAGCAGCTCATCAGGGGGTCAGATGAACACTGAAGCTTTCTTT	CASSSSGGQMNTEAFF
TRBV19	few	TRBJ2-7	TRBD2	TGTGCCAGTAGTAATCCTAGCGGGGGTACCTACGAGCAGTACTTC	CASSNPSGGTYEQYF
TRBV7-9	.	TRBJ1-1	TRBD1	TGTGCCAGCAGCGTAGGACAGGGGCTATCTGAAGCTTTCTTT	CASSVGQGLSEAFF
TRBV28	.	TRBJ2-1	TRBD1	TGTGCCAGCAGTTCACACGGACAGGGCCACAATGAGCAGTTCTTC	CASSSHGQGHNEQFF
TRBV30	.	TRBJ2-5	.	TGTGCCTGGAGTAAAGGTGGCGGGGCCCGAGAGACCCAGTACTTC	CAWSKGGGARETQYF
TRBV7-9	.	TRBJ2-5	.	TGTGCCAGCAGCTTAGGGGGGGAAGAGACCCAGTACTTC	CASSLGGEETQYF
TRBV7-2	once	TRBJ1-5	.	TGTGCCAGCAGCTTAGACGGGGGACCGAGCAATCAGCCCCAGCATTTT	CASSLDGGPSNQPQHF
TRBV9	once	TRBJ2-5	.	TGTGCCAGCAGCGTAGCTACTTTCGGCCAAGAGACCCAGTACTTC	CASSVATFGQETQYF
TRBV9	.	TRBJ2-1	.	TGTGCCAGCAGCGTAGTAAGCGAAAACAATGAGCAGTTCTTC	CASSVVSENNEQFF
TRBV2	.	TRBJ1-1	TRBD1	TGTGCCAGCATTCGACAGGGGGCTGAAGCTTTCTTT	CASIRQGAEAFF
TRBV11-2	.	TRBJ1-6	.	TGTGCCAGCAGCTTAGGCACAGGGCCTAACCTGGGGTATAATTCACCCCTCCACTTT	CASSLGTGPNLGYNSPLHF
TRBV5-1	.	TRBJ2-1	TRBD2	TGCGCCAGCAGCTTGGGGGGACTATCCTACAATGAGCAGTTCTTC	CASSLGGLSYNEQFF
TRBV19	.	TRBJ1-2	TRBD1	TGTGCCAGTAGTACACGCGGGACAGGCTATGGCTACACCTTC	CASSTRGTGYGYTF
TRBV4-3	.	TRBJ1-5	.	TGCGCCAGCAGCCAAGAATTGGGGGGGGGCCGTCAGCCCCAGCATTTT	CASSQELGGGRQPQHF
TRBV5-4	once	TRBJ2-3	.	TGTGCCAGCAGCCCCCGGGACTGGGAGTCTAGCACAGATACGCAGTATTTT	CASSPRDWESSTDTQYF
TRBV28	.	TRBJ1-4	.	TGTGCCAGCAGTCCCCCCCGGACAGCAACTAATGAAAAACTGTTTTTT	CASSPPRTATNEKLFF
TRBV5-1	.	TRBJ1-2	TRBD1	TGCGCCAGCAGCTACGACAGGGGAGGCGGCTACACCTTC	CASSYDRGGGYTF
TRBV21-1	.	TRBJ1-1	.	TGTGCCAGCATCAAAGCGGGACAGGGAAGAGTGGGTGAGTACACTGAAGCTTTCTTT	CASIKAGQGRVGEYTEAFF
TRBV2	.	TRBJ2-2	TRBD2	TGTGCCAGCAGCCCCCTAGCGGGGGCCGGGGAGCTGTTTTTT	CASSPLAGAGELFF
TRBV28	.	TRBJ1-5	.	TGTGCCAGCGGATACGGTTCCCAAAACAATCAGCCCCAGCATTTT	CASGYGSQNNQPQHF
TRBV12-5	once	TRBJ1-2	TRBD1	TGTGCTAGTGGCCCAACAGGGGAGGGCTATGGCTACACCTTC	CASGPTGEGYGYTF
TRBV19	.	TRBJ1-5	TRBD1	TGTGCCAGTAGTATGGGTCGGACAGGAAGGAGCAATCAGCCCCAGCATTTT	CASSMGRTGRSNQPQHF
TRBV5-5	.	TRBJ1-4	.	TGTGCCAGCAGCTTGGAAAGAGAGGGTCCGCCCTGGCGGGGATTTTTT	CASSLEREGPPWRGFF
TRBV7-2	once	TRBJ2-2	.	TGTGCCTCGGAGGGGGCCCCGCACACCGGGGAGCTGTTTTTT	CASEGAPHTGELFF
TRBV14	.	TRBJ2-1	TRBD1	TGTGCCAGCAGCCTTGGACAGGGTCAAGTACGGTACAATGAGCAGTTCTTC	CASSLGQGQVRYNEQFF
TRBV7-3	.	TRBJ2-2	TRBD1	TGTGCCAGCAGCATGGAACCCGGGACAGGGTTCACCGGGGAGCTGTTTTTT	CASSMEPGTGFTGELFF
TRBV5-4	once	TRBJ2-4	.	TGTGCCAGCAGCCCCGGGACAGCCAAAAACATTCAGTACTTC	CASSPGTAKNIQYF
TRBV5-6	.	TRBJ1-2	.	TGTGCCAGCAGCGGGTTTACAGAATCCTATGGCTACACCTTC	CASSGFTESYGYTF
TRBV14	.	TRBJ2-1	TRBD2	TGTGCCAGCAGCCAACGGCGGGGCGCGAGTAGCGGGGTTGTCTACAATGAGCAGTTCTTC	CASSQRRGASSGVVYNEQFF
TRBV28	.	TRBJ1-5	TRBD1	TGTGCCAGCATTCCGGGACAGGGATCCCCCAATCAGCCCCAGCATTTT	CASIPGQGSPNQPQHF
TRBV6-1	.	TRBJ2-1	TRBD2	TGTGCCAGCAGTTGGCTAGCGGGCAATGAGCAGTTCTTC	CASSWLAGNEQFF
TRBV30	few	TRBJ2-5	.	TGTGCCTGGAGTGTGGGCAGGGGAAGGGAGACCCAGTACTTC	CAWSVGRGRETQYF
TRBV5-1	.	TRBJ2-7	TRBD1	TGCGCCAGCAGCTTGACCATAACAGGGGCAAGCTCCTACGAGCAGTACTTC	CASSLTITGASSYEQYF
TRBV5-1	once	TRBJ2-1	TRBD1	TGCGCCAGCAGCTTGGGACAGGGCGGGAATGAGCAGTTCTTC	CASSLGQGGNEQFF
TRBV19	.	TRBJ1-5	.	TGTGCCAGTATGGTGTCAGGGAACAATCAGCCCCAGCATTTT	CASMVSGNNQPQHF
TRBV9	once	TRBJ1-2	.	TGTGCCAGCAGCTCACTGTTGGGGGGAAACTATGGCTACACCTTC	CASSSLLGGNYGYTF
TRBV27	.	TRBJ1-6	.	TGTGCCAGCAGTTGGGGGCAGTCCGGGCCCCTCCACTTT	CASSWGQSGPLHF
TRBV6-5	.	TRBJ2-3	TRBD2	TGTGCCAGCAGTACGAGCGGGGGGGCCGATAATACGCAGTATTTT	CASSTSGGADNTQYF
TRBV28	.	TRBJ2-3	.	TGTGCCAGCCGTGTGTGGGGCACAGATACGCAGTATTTT	CASRVWGTDTQYF
TRBV15	.	TRBJ1-4	.	TGTGCCACCAGCAGAGATACAGCCTTTAATGAAAAACTGTTTTTT	CATSRDTAFNEKLFF
TRBV5-1	.	TRBJ1-6	TRBD1	TGCGCCAGCAGCCCCAACGGCCAGGGGGCAGTCAGTTCACCCCTCCACTTT	CASSPNGQGAVSSPLHF
TRBV28	.	TRBJ1-2	TRBD1	TGTGCCAGCAGTGAAACGGGACAGAATAACTATGGCTACACCTTC	CASSETGQNNYGYTF